These T cell receptor beta chains were read from a single sample in a study of shared T cell receptors in the human thymus. Assay: immunoSEQ multiplex PCR; the TCRdb copy retains only in-frame clones and omits some. The top ten hold 0.0094% of the sample, which has 630,000 or so clones, around 87% seen once. These data also formed part of another study, on human thymus T cells.

The specimen sequenced was thymocytes. Receptor source: a boy in the first two years of life with a congenital heart defect. CDR3s include the opening cysteine and the closing phenylalanine or tryptophan. Each record gives: J gene, D gene, V gene, CDR3 protein, CDR3 DNA. A D gene is named only where the DNA matches it firmly.

j_gene: TRBJ2-4; d_gene: NA; v_gene: TRBV4-3; CDR3aa: CASSQDIFGLARSGIQYF; CDR3nt: TGCGCCAGCAGCCAAGATATTTTTGGGTTAGCCAGAAGTGGCATTCAGTACTTC
j_gene: TRBJ1-2; d_gene: NA; v_gene: TRBV30; CDR3aa: CAWENERICRYTF; CDR3nt: TGTGCCTGGGAGAATGAGAGGATATGTCGCTACACCTTC
j_gene: TRBJ2-5; d_gene: NA; v_gene: TRBV4-1; CDR3aa: CASSQVFRVAPQETQYF; CDR3nt: TGCGCCAGCAGCCAAGTTTTTCGGGTCGCGCCGCAAGAGACCCAGTACTTC
j_gene: TRBJ1-1; d_gene: NA; v_gene: TRBV12-5; CDR3aa: CASGLVLASPNTEAFF; CDR3nt: TGTGCTAGTGGTTTGGTTCTGGCCAGTCCGAACACTGAAGCTTTCTTT
j_gene: TRBJ2-7; d_gene: NA; v_gene: TRBV29-1; CDR3aa: CSARGLIHEQYF; CDR3nt: TGCAGCGCCAGGGGTTTAATCCACGAGCAGTACTTC
j_gene: TRBJ1-5; d_gene: NA; v_gene: TRBV28; CDR3aa: CASSSPGSQHF; CDR3nt: TGTGCCAGCAGCTCCCCAGGGTCCCAGCATTTT
j_gene: TRBJ2-6; d_gene: NA; v_gene: TRBV15; CDR3aa: CATSRDEFPASSGANVLTF; CDR3nt: TGTGCCACCAGCAGAGACGAATTTCCCGCGAGCTCTGGGGCCAACGTCCTGACTTTC
j_gene: TRBJ1-1; d_gene: NA; v_gene: TRBV14; CDR3aa: CASSLQGRVNTEAFF; CDR3nt: TGTGCCAGCAGCCTACAGGGTCGGGTGAACACTGAAGCTTTCTTT
j_gene: TRBJ1-2; d_gene: TRBD1; v_gene: TRBV5-6; CDR3aa: CASSGTGYGYTF; CDR3nt: TGTGCCAGCAGCGGGACAGGGTATGGCTACACCTTC
j_gene: TRBJ1-5; d_gene: TRBD1; v_gene: TRBV18; CDR3aa: CASSPTGGKGSQPQHF; CDR3nt: TGTGCCAGCTCACCTACAGGGGGCAAAGGTAGTCAGCCCCAGCATTTT
j_gene: TRBJ1-6; d_gene: NA; v_gene: TRBV28; CDR3aa: CASSPTGTRTYNSPLHF; CDR3nt: TGTGCCAGCAGCCCGACGGGAACCCGAACCTATAATTCACCCCTCCACTTT
j_gene: TRBJ2-5; d_gene: NA; v_gene: TRBV19; CDR3aa: CASSIEETQYF; CDR3nt: TGTGCCAGTAGTATCGAAGAGACCCAGTACTTC
j_gene: TRBJ2-1; d_gene: TRBD2; v_gene: TRBV25-1; CDR3aa: CASSVGTSGYNEQFF; CDR3nt: TGTGCCAGCAGTGTCGGGACTAGCGGATACAATGAGCAGTTCTTC
j_gene: TRBJ2-7; d_gene: TRBD1; v_gene: TRBV9; CDR3aa: CASSVAKQGSSSGQGILGEQYF; CDR3nt: TGTGCCAGCAGCGTAGCTAAACAGGGGTCCTCGAGCGGACAAGGGATCCTTGGCGAGCAGTACTTC
j_gene: TRBJ2-5; d_gene: TRBD2; v_gene: TRBV15; CDR3aa: CATSSPPGLAVETQYF; CDR3nt: TGTGCCACCAGCAGCCCGCCGGGACTAGCGGTAGAGACCCAGTACTTC
j_gene: TRBJ2-1; d_gene: NA; v_gene: TRBV29-1; CDR3aa: CSVESGFRNEQFF; CDR3nt: TGCAGCGTTGAATCAGGGTTCCGAAATGAGCAGTTCTTC
j_gene: TRBJ2-5; d_gene: NA; v_gene: TRBV7-2; CDR3aa: CASSLGGGTDYQETQYF; CDR3nt: TGTGCCAGCAGCTTAGGAGGAGGGACAGACTACCAAGAGACCCAGTACTTC
j_gene: TRBJ1-1; d_gene: NA; v_gene: TRBV7-3; CDR3aa: CASSLTHPGNTEAFF; CDR3nt: TGTGCCAGCAGCTTAACCCATCCAGGGAACACTGAAGCTTTCTTT
j_gene: TRBJ1-6; d_gene: NA; v_gene: TRBV7-9; CDR3aa: CASSFDHRSRFHSPLHF; CDR3nt: TGTGCCAGCAGCTTCGACCACAGGTCTCGGTTTCATTCACCCCTCCACTTT
j_gene: TRBJ2-7; d_gene: NA; v_gene: TRBV2; CDR3aa: CASSEAGGTYEQYF; CDR3nt: TGTGCCAGCAGTGAAGCTGGCGGGACCTACGAGCAGTACTTC